This is a list of T cell receptor beta chains from one sample in a study of T-cell memory formation after mild COVID-19. TCRdb re-called the 5' RACE reads through MiXCR, storing one row per CDR3 protein. The top ten hold 12% of the sample, which has hundreds of thousands of distinct CDR3 sequences, under 20% seen once. Sequenced sample: PBMCs or a T cell subset sorted from them (not recorded which). These receptors all come from an adult woman who had mild COVID-19 (a few samples of this study predate the infection). Cell type and time point are not known. CDR3s include the opening cysteine and the closing phenylalanine or tryptophan. The D gene is left open where the match is weak. The size field is filled for only some rows; it gives once, few, many or a size class.

cdr3_length: 15
clone_size: -
j_call: TRBJ2-7
d_call: -
v_call: TRBV4-3
cdr3_aa: CASSQALDGVYEQYF
cdr3_nt: TGCGCCAGCAGCCAAGCCCTGGATGGGGTCTACGAGCAGTACTTC

cdr3_length: 13
clone_size: few
j_call: TRBJ2-7
d_call: -
v_call: TRBV5-4
cdr3_aa: CASSLESMGVEYF
cdr3_nt: TGTGCCAGCAGCTTGGAGAGTATGGGAGTGGAGTACTTC

cdr3_length: 11
clone_size: -
j_call: TRBJ1-2
d_call: -
v_call: TRBV9
cdr3_aa: CASSVGDGYTF
cdr3_nt: TGTGCCAGCAGCGTAGGCGATGGCTACACCTTC

cdr3_length: 17
clone_size: -
j_call: TRBJ2-3
d_call: TRBD2
v_call: TRBV11-2
cdr3_aa: CASSPGGLAGEGGTQYF
cdr3_nt: TGTGCCAGCAGCCCCGGGGGACTAGCGGGAGAGGGAGGTACGCAGTATTTT

cdr3_length: 19
clone_size: few
j_call: TRBJ2-2
d_call: TRBD2
v_call: TRBV6-5
cdr3_aa: CASSYSTQGSGRDTGELFF
cdr3_nt: TGTGCCAGCAGTTACTCGACGCAGGGTAGCGGGAGGGACACCGGGGAGCTGTTTTTT

cdr3_length: 17
clone_size: few
j_call: TRBJ2-3
d_call: TRBD2
v_call: TRBV20-1
cdr3_aa: CSAWTSGRSYSTDTQYF
cdr3_nt: TGCAGTGCTTGGACTAGCGGGAGGTCCTATAGCACAGATACGCAGTATTTT

cdr3_length: 15
clone_size: -
j_call: TRBJ1-1
d_call: TRBD1
v_call: TRBV5-1
cdr3_aa: CASSPGTDMNTEAFF
cdr3_nt: TGCGCCAGCAGCCCAGGGACAGACATGAACACTGAAGCTTTCTTT

cdr3_length: 16
clone_size: few
j_call: TRBJ2-2
d_call: TRBD1
v_call: TRBV6-1
cdr3_aa: CASRLGTGGLTGELFF
cdr3_nt: TGTGCCAGCAGACTCGGGACAGGGGGCTTGACCGGGGAGCTGTTTTTT

cdr3_length: 15
clone_size: -
j_call: TRBJ2-7
d_call: -
v_call: TRBV7-9
cdr3_aa: CASSTSRGGGYEQYF
cdr3_nt: TGTGCCAGCAGCACTTCCCGGGGCGGAGGCTATGAACAGTACTTC

cdr3_length: 15
clone_size: -
j_call: TRBJ1-5
d_call: TRBD1
v_call: TRBV15
cdr3_aa: CATSPRDRVGQPQHF
cdr3_nt: TGTGCCACCAGCCCAAGGGACAGGGTGGGTCAGCCCCAGCATTTT

cdr3_length: 16
clone_size: -
j_call: TRBJ2-1
d_call: -
v_call: TRBV12-3/TRBV12-4
cdr3_aa: CASSPRTLYSYNEQFF
cdr3_nt: TGTGCCAGCAGTCCCCGGACGTTGTACTCCTACAATGAGCAGTTCTTC

cdr3_length: 18
clone_size: -
j_call: TRBJ2-3
d_call: -
v_call: TRBV18
cdr3_aa: CASSPLQGPGLVRDTQYF
cdr3_nt: TGTGCCAGCTCGCCACTCCAGGGTCCGGGCCTAGTTAGAGATACGCAGTATTTT

cdr3_length: 14
clone_size: -
j_call: TRBJ2-5
d_call: -
v_call: TRBV11-2
cdr3_aa: CASSLYPGQETQYF
cdr3_nt: TGTGCCAGCAGCTTATACCCAGGGCAGGAGACCCAGTACTTC

cdr3_length: 16
clone_size: many
j_call: TRBJ2-1
d_call: TRBD2
v_call: TRBV18
cdr3_aa: CASSPPLLAGAHEQFF
cdr3_nt: TGTGCCAGCTCACCCCCACTACTAGCGGGGGCGCATGAGCAGTTCTTC

cdr3_length: 18
clone_size: few
j_call: TRBJ2-3
d_call: TRBD2
v_call: TRBV4-1
cdr3_aa: CASSQSPFAGGRTDTQYF
cdr3_nt: TGCGCCAGCAGCCAGAGCCCCTTTGCGGGGGGGCGGACAGATACGCAGTATTTT

cdr3_length: 12
clone_size: -
j_call: TRBJ2-7
d_call: TRBD1
v_call: TRBV20-1
cdr3_aa: CSASTGGYEQYF
cdr3_nt: TGCAGTGCTTCAACAGGGGGCTACGAGCAGTACTTC

cdr3_length: 15
clone_size: many
j_call: TRBJ2-1
d_call: TRBD2
v_call: TRBV12-3/TRBV12-4
cdr3_aa: CASSFLTGGFNEQFF
cdr3_nt: TGTGCCAGCAGTTTCCTCACGGGGGGGTTCAATGAGCAGTTCTTC

cdr3_length: 13
clone_size: few
j_call: TRBJ2-7
d_call: TRBD2
v_call: TRBV12-3/TRBV12-4
cdr3_aa: CASSIAGVYEQYF
cdr3_nt: TGTGCCAGCAGTATAGCGGGAGTCTACGAGCAGTACTTC

cdr3_length: 16
clone_size: few
j_call: TRBJ2-1
d_call: -
v_call: TRBV6-5
cdr3_aa: CASSASYVRSYNEQFF
cdr3_nt: TGTGCCAGCAGTGCATCATATGTACGCTCCTACAATGAGCAGTTCTTC

cdr3_length: 17
clone_size: -
j_call: TRBJ2-1
d_call: -
v_call: TRBV7-2
cdr3_aa: CASSLARLASSYNEQFF
cdr3_nt: TGTGCCAGCAGCTTAGCGCGGCTAGCGTCCTCCTACAATGAGCAGTTCTTC

cdr3_length: 14
clone_size: few
j_call: TRBJ2-2
d_call: -
v_call: TRBV7-6
cdr3_aa: CASSPEGFTGELFF
cdr3_nt: TGTGCCAGCAGCCCCGAAGGATTCACCGGGGAGCTGTTTTTT

cdr3_length: 14
clone_size: few
j_call: TRBJ2-6
d_call: -
v_call: TRBV5-6
cdr3_aa: CASSLAGAANVLTF
cdr3_nt: TGTGCCAGCAGCTTGGCGGGCGCGGCCAACGTCCTGACTTTC

cdr3_length: 16
clone_size: -
j_call: TRBJ2-7
d_call: TRBD1
v_call: TRBV4-2
cdr3_aa: CASSQESGQSSYEQYF
cdr3_nt: TGTGCCAGCAGCCAAGAATCGGGACAGTCATCCTACGAGCAGTACTTC

cdr3_length: 15
clone_size: many
j_call: TRBJ2-1
d_call: -
v_call: TRBV12-3/TRBV12-4
cdr3_aa: CASSSRDPAYNEQFF
cdr3_nt: TGTGCCAGCAGTAGCCGGGACCCCGCCTACAATGAGCAGTTCTTC

cdr3_length: 16
clone_size: few
j_call: TRBJ2-5
d_call: TRBD1
v_call: TRBV5-1
cdr3_aa: CASSSSRTGFQETQYF
cdr3_nt: TGCGCCAGCAGCTCCTCGCGGACAGGGTTTCAAGAGACCCAGTACTTC

cdr3_length: 16
clone_size: -
j_call: TRBJ1-1
d_call: TRBD1
v_call: TRBV7-8
cdr3_aa: CASSQFDRGRGTEAFF
cdr3_nt: TGTGCCAGCAGCCAATTCGACAGGGGCCGAGGCACTGAAGCTTTCTTT

cdr3_length: 17
clone_size: -
j_call: TRBJ2-1
d_call: TRBD2
v_call: TRBV9
cdr3_aa: CASSEGLAGGSYNEQFF
cdr3_nt: TGTGCCAGCAGCGAGGGACTAGCGGGAGGATCCTACAATGAGCAGTTCTTC

cdr3_length: 14
clone_size: -
j_call: TRBJ1-4
d_call: TRBD1
v_call: TRBV4-1
cdr3_aa: CASSQGQGAKKLFF
cdr3_nt: TGCGCCAGCAGCCAAGGACAGGGGGCTAAAAAACTGTTTTTT

cdr3_length: 18
clone_size: -
j_call: TRBJ2-4
d_call: TRBD2
v_call: TRBV7-2
cdr3_aa: CASTWAGTSGGSKNIQYF
cdr3_nt: TGTGCCAGCACCTGGGCCGGGACTAGCGGGGGGAGTAAAAACATTCAGTACTTC

cdr3_length: 15
clone_size: few
j_call: TRBJ2-1
d_call: TRBD2
v_call: TRBV3-1
cdr3_aa: CASSHLAGEVNEQFF
cdr3_nt: TGTGCCAGCAGCCACTTAGCGGGGGAGGTCAATGAGCAGTTCTTC

cdr3_length: 13
clone_size: many
j_call: TRBJ2-1
d_call: TRBD1
v_call: TRBV10-3
cdr3_aa: CAIRTGGYNEQFF
cdr3_nt: TGTGCCATCAGGACAGGGGGCTACAATGAGCAGTTCTTC

cdr3_length: 11
clone_size: -
j_call: TRBJ2-5
d_call: -
v_call: TRBV7-9
cdr3_aa: CASSFPETQYF
cdr3_nt: TGTGCCAGCAGCTTTCCAGAGACCCAGTACTTC

cdr3_length: 16
clone_size: -
j_call: TRBJ2-1
d_call: TRBD2
v_call: TRBV6-2/TRBV6-3
cdr3_aa: CASSYLRWEGLGEQFF
cdr3_nt: TGTGCCAGCAGTTACCTGAGGTGGGAGGGCCTTGGTGAGCAGTTCTTC

cdr3_length: 13
clone_size: few
j_call: TRBJ2-7
d_call: TRBD1
v_call: TRBV24-1
cdr3_aa: CATSDRGRYEQYF
cdr3_nt: TGTGCCACCAGCGACAGGGGCAGATACGAGCAGTACTTC

cdr3_length: 13
clone_size: -
j_call: TRBJ2-7
d_call: -
v_call: TRBV5-1
cdr3_aa: CASSVTGNYEQYF
cdr3_nt: TGCGCCAGCAGCGTTACGGGGAACTACGAGCAGTACTTC

cdr3_length: 15
clone_size: few
j_call: TRBJ2-5
d_call: TRBD2
v_call: TRBV9
cdr3_aa: CASSVPTSGKETQYF
cdr3_nt: TGTGCCAGCAGCGTTCCGACTAGCGGCAAAGAGACCCAGTACTTC

cdr3_length: 17
clone_size: -
j_call: TRBJ2-6
d_call: -
v_call: TRBV24-1
cdr3_aa: CATSGLGGTPGANVLTF
cdr3_nt: TGTGCCACCAGTGGCCTCGGTGGGACTCCTGGGGCCAACGTCCTGACTTTC

cdr3_length: 14
clone_size: -
j_call: TRBJ2-3
d_call: -
v_call: TRBV29-1
cdr3_aa: CSVEDITGNYLQYF
cdr3_nt: TGCAGCGTTGAAGATATAACGGGGAACTATCTCCAGTATTTT

cdr3_length: 14
clone_size: few
j_call: TRBJ1-5
d_call: -
v_call: TRBV24-1
cdr3_aa: CATSAGLYNQPQHF
cdr3_nt: TGTGCCACCAGTGCGGGACTTTACAATCAGCCCCAGCATTTT

cdr3_length: 20
clone_size: few
j_call: TRBJ2-1
d_call: -
v_call: TRBV7-6
cdr3_aa: CASSLGEGLITTTPYNEQFF
cdr3_nt: TGTGCCAGCAGCTTAGGTGAAGGACTAATTACCACTACCCCCTACAATGAGCAGTTCTTC

cdr3_length: 14
clone_size: -
j_call: TRBJ2-5
d_call: -
v_call: TRBV3-1
cdr3_aa: CASSQRATQETQYF
cdr3_nt: TGTGCCAGCAGCCAACGAGCGACACAAGAGACCCAGTACTTC

cdr3_length: 15
clone_size: many
j_call: TRBJ2-6
d_call: TRBD2
v_call: TRBV6-5
cdr3_aa: CASRGGVAGANVLTF
cdr3_nt: TGTGCCAGCAGGGGAGGGGTCGCTGGGGCCAACGTCCTGACTTTC

cdr3_length: 17
clone_size: -
j_call: TRBJ2-5
d_call: TRBD1
v_call: TRBV5-1
cdr3_aa: CASSLWPVGQGRETQYF
cdr3_nt: TGCGCCAGCAGCTTGTGGCCGGTGGGACAGGGTCGGGAGACCCAGTACTTC

cdr3_length: 14
clone_size: -
j_call: TRBJ2-5
d_call: TRBD1
v_call: TRBV7-9
cdr3_aa: CASSSYRGPETQYF
cdr3_nt: TGTGCCAGCAGCAGTTACAGGGGTCCAGAGACCCAGTACTTC

cdr3_length: 14
clone_size: few
j_call: TRBJ1-2
d_call: -
v_call: TRBV12-3/TRBV12-4
cdr3_aa: CASSRNRGEYGYTF
cdr3_nt: TGTGCCAGCAGTCGGAACCGGGGGGAGTATGGCTACACCTTC